A single sample is the source of the 20 T cell receptor beta chains below, sequenced in a study of blood T cell repertoires in COVID-19. Sequenced by immunoSEQ multiplex PCR; TCRdb stores in-frame clones only, minus some. This table has around 93,000 clones, around 80% appearing once. The sequenced sample consisted of peripheral blood. The receptors were gathered from a man at least 80 years old with acute or convalescent COVID-19.

The rearrangement uses TRBV5-6 and TRBJ1-4; 10 nucleotides line up with TRBD1. The CDR3 consists of 15 residues. Germline V gene data show CDR1 as SGHDT and CDR2 as YYEEEE. Trimming took 1 base from V and 7 from J; bases not matched to a gene: 4. In nucleotides, the CDR3 is TGTGCCAGCAGCTTGAAAAGGGACAGGGGTGAAAAACTGTTTTTT. Residues: CASSLKRDRGEKLFF.

V gene TRBV11-2 combines with J gene TRBJ1-4; D ambiguous. The V gene lost 4 bases and the J gene lost 5 bases, with 8 bases spanning the gap. This CDR3 comprises 13 residues. Germline loops: CDR1 SGHAT, CDR2 FQNNGV. This CDR3 reads CASSSGLNEKLFF. The CDR3 DNA is TGTGCCAGCAGCTCCGGACTGAATGAAAAACTGTTTTTT.

The chain links TRBV6-1 to TRBJ1-1, with TRBD1 as a possible D gene (6 bases). V gave up 5 bases and J gave up 6 bases, with 13 bases separating them. CDR3 length: 13 amino acids. In germline, CDR1 is MNHNS, CDR2 SASEGT. The CDR3 here is CASSTTGFAEAFF. DNA for the CDR3: TGTGCCAGCAGTACGACAGGTTTCGCTGAAGCTTTCTTT.

The rearrangement uses TRBV7-2 and TRBJ2-6, with D maybe TRBD2 (5 bases). Germline CDR1 SGHTA, CDR2 FQGNSA. This CDR3 contains 17 residues. The germline V and J ends were trimmed by 5 bases and 0 bases, with 14 bases remaining between them. Here the CDR3 reads CASSRGLVNSGANVLTF. The DNA for the CDR3 is TGTGCCAGCAGCCGCGGACTTGTTAACTCTGGGGCCAACGTCCTGACTTTC.

This chain links TRBV6-6 with TRBJ2-7; tentative D call: TRBD1 (5 bases). The CDR3 contains 15 residues. The V end was cut by 2 bases, the J end by 5 bases, with 16 bases between. In germline, CDR1 is MNHNY, CDR2 SVGAGI (reference sequence). This CDR3 is CASSYSRQGGNEQYF. CDR3 nucleotides: TGTGCCAGCAGTTACAGCCGGCAGGGTGGTAACGAGCAGTACTTC.

The V gene is TRBV6-1, the J gene TRBJ1-2, with a possible D match to TRBD1 (5 bases). The CDR3 is made up of 13 amino acids. The germline V gene has CDR1 MNHNS and CDR2 SASEGT. V was trimmed by 5 bases and J by 1 base, leaving 8 bases between them. CDR3 in DNA: TGTGCCAGCAGTTCCGACAGTAACTATGGCTACACCTTC. It is translated as CASSSDSNYGYTF.

CDR3 sequence (DNA): TGTGCCACCAGTGGTGCAGGGGAAGGGGACACTGAAGCTTTCTTT. This encodes CATSGAGEGDTEAFF. The chain has TRBV24-1 and TRBJ1-1; a weak D match, TRBD1 (6 bases). The CDR3 is 15 amino acids. CDR1 and CDR2 (germline): KGHDR, SFDVKD. Between the trimmed V and J ends, which lost 5 bases and 3 bases, there was a span of 15 bases.

This clone came up once. The rearrangement joins TRBV15 to TRBJ2-3; 7 bases fit TRBD2. Germline CDR1 and CDR2: LNHNV and YYDKDF (reference sequence). V lost 6 bases, J lost 3 bases, and 3 bases stayed unmatched. CDR3 length equals 13 residues. The CDR3 bases are TGTGCCACCAGTTTGCGGGGGACAGATACGCAGTATTTT. Amino acids: CATSLRGTDTQYF.

This clone is a singleton in its sample. This sequence joins TRBV5-4 and TRBJ1-6; D is uncertain. V was trimmed by 2 bases and J by 8 bases, leaving 17 bases between them. The germline gives CDR1 SGHNT, CDR2 YYREEE (reference sequence). CDR3 size: 16 residues. CDR3 amino acids: CASSLHSTGSDSPLHF. Here the CDR3 DNA reads TGTGCCAGCAGCTTACACAGTACTGGTAGCGATTCACCCCTCCACTTT.

This clone has more than one count but fewer than ten. The chain links TRBV15 to TRBJ2-3; a weak D match, TRBD2 (6 bases). This CDR3 spans 15 amino acids. V lost 9 bases and J lost 2, with 18 bases in between. Germline V CDR1 and CDR2: LNHNV, YYDKDF (reference sequence). In DNA form, the CDR3 reads TGTGCCACTCTGCATGGGACTCAGCACACAGATACGCAGTATTTT. Its protein is CATLHGTQHTDTQYF.

This chain links TRBV3-1 (or the pseudogene TRBV3-2) with TRBJ2-5; D is unclear. Germline lookup yields CDR1 LGHDT and CDR2 YNNKEL (reference sequence). The V and J ends lost 1 base and 4 bases respectively, with 13 bases between them. CDR3 size: 15 residues. CDR3 region: CASSQAQRARETQYF. CDR3 nucleotides: TGTGCCAGCAGCCAAGCCCAGCGCGCACGAGAGACCCAGTACTTC.

The chain uses TRBV5-1 and TRBJ2-5; the D gene is possibly TRBD1 (6 bases). Germline V gene sequence: CDR1 SGHRS, CDR2 YFSETQ. With 6 bases removed from V and 2 bases from J, the gap between germline ends came to 11 bases. The CDR3 runs to 13 residues. CDR3 sequence: CASTQTGQETQYF. The CDR3 nucleotides read TGCGCCAGCACCCAGACAGGACAAGAGACCCAGTACTTC.

The J gene is TRBJ1-2, the V gene TRBV6-2 or TRBV6-3, with 10 bases fitting TRBD1. Germline lookup yields CDR1 MNHEY and CDR2 SVGEGT. Losses at the gene ends were 4 bases for V and 7 bases for J; bases not matched to a gene: 6. CDR3 length: 14 amino acids. Here the CDR3 reads CASSWGTGVSGYTF. CDR3 in DNA: TGTGCCAGCAGTTGGGGGACAGGGGTGAGTGGCTACACCTTC.

J is TRBJ2-3 and V is TRBV24-1; D call uncertain. This CDR3 is 13 amino acids long. Germline CDR1 KGHDR, CDR2 SFDVKD. V was cut by 4 bases and J by 4 bases, with 8 bases left in between. The CDR3 region has the DNA TGTGCCACCAGTGACACTCCCTCAGATACGCAGTATTTT. It translates to CATSDTPSDTQYF.

The chain combines TRBV5-6 with TRBJ2-7; TRBD1 aligns across 8 bases. V was clipped by 6 bases and J by 4 bases; unmatched bases: 9. The CDR3 spans 14 residues. The germline gives CDR1 SGHDT, CDR2 YYEEEE. CDR3 in amino acids: CASIQTGVGYEQYF. CDR3 nucleotide sequence: TGTGCCAGCATCCAGACAGGGGTCGGTTACGAGCAGTACTTC.

The sample holds one count of this clone. The genes are TRBV7-9 and TRBJ2-1, with 12 bases that match TRBD2. The CDR3 spans 14 residues. Unmatched junction bases numbered 4, after V lost 8 bases and J lost 5 bases. Germline CDR1 reads SEHNR; CDR2 reads FQNEAQ (reference sequence). The CDR3 protein is CASLRTSGDNEQFF. The CDR3 DNA follows: TGTGCCAGCCTCAGGACTAGCGGGGACAATGAGCAGTTCTTC.

The CDR3 bases are TGTGCCAGCAGTACACAGGTGCTCGCGAACACCGGGGAGCTGTTTTTT. This translates into CASSTQVLANTGELFF. V usage is TRBV6-2 or TRBV6-3 and J usage is TRBJ2-2; the D gene is possibly TRBD1 (5 bases). This CDR3 is 16 amino acids long. Trimming took off 5 bases at V and 0 bases at J, with 13 bases between the two ends. From germline, CDR1 is MNHEY and CDR2 SVGEGT.

This sequence joins TRBV5-1 and TRBJ1-5, with TRBD1 matching over 9 bases. This CDR3 is 15 amino acids long. In germline, CDR1 is SGHRS, CDR2 YFSETQ. V dropped 0 bases and J dropped 5; count of bases not matched to a gene: 3. The chain's CDR3 is CASSLEGTGYQPQHF. CDR3 coding DNA: TGCGCCAGCAGCTTGGAAGGGACAGGGTATCAGCCCCAGCATTTT.

The J gene is TRBJ2-3, the V gene TRBV3-1 (or the pseudogene TRBV3-2), with D hard to call. The CDR3 extends over 15 amino acids. Germline V gene sequence: CDR1 LGHDT, CDR2 YNNKEL (reference sequence). Trimming left V 5 bases short and J 8 bases short, with 20 bases between. The CDR3 region is CASSNSQFNSLTQYF. CDR3 DNA sequence: TGTGCCAGCAGCAATTCACAGTTTAACTCACTTACGCAGTATTTT.

The J gene is TRBJ1-1, the V gene TRBV29-1; D gene unclear. This CDR3 comprises 13 residues. The V gene lost 7 bases and the J gene lost 2 bases, with 14 bases spanning the gap. Germline assignment: CDR1 SQVTM and CDR2 ANQGSEA. The CDR3: CSGTRTANTEAFF. CDR3 nucleotide sequence: TGCAGCGGGACTCGGACGGCAAACACTGAAGCTTTCTTT.